This T cell receptor beta chain comes out of a study of T cells in Graves' hyperthyroidism and ophthalmopathy (dated by TCRdb to the late 2010s). In the study overall: A discovery cohort of fewer than 110 patients, roughly 45 with Graves' ophthalmopathy and about 58 with stable Graves' hyperthyroidism, was used to find distinguishing TCR V-J signatures. In more than 5 Graves' hyperthyroidism patients, the study also compared T-cell repertoires from thyroid tissue with T-cell repertoires from blood. Following sampling, methimazole starting at 30 mg daily was given to hyperthyroidism patients, and high-dose intravenous methylprednisolone was given to ophthalmopathy patients. The roughly 100 discovery patients were randomly divided into training and test sets at a 7:3 ratio. The paper describes TCR Vbeta CDR3 sequencing of around 130 peripheral blood samples, made up of 40 to 45 ophthalmopathy patients, 70 to 80 hyperthyroidism patients and 17 progressor patients. An independent validation cohort of about 19 hyperthyroidism patients and about 16 patients who later progressed to ophthalmopathy tested prospective prediction of ophthalmopathy. Summary of the overall study and its limitations: Most expanded thyroid clonotypes (frequency above 0.001) were also detected in blood, a finding suggesting that blood repertoires may reflect thyroid immune responses. Ophthalmopathy was separated from stable hyperthyroidism by a 13 V-J signature model, with around 88% sensitivity and 81% to 83% specificity obtained in cross-validation and 80%/75% obtained in testing. No statistical method was used to fix the sample size in advance, and group allocation was not hidden from the investigators. In validation, the model predicted progression to ophthalmopathy a median of roughly 6.5 months before onset, with 70% to 71% sensitivity and almost 75% specificity.

This clonotype was seen ten or more times. The clone's antigen remains unknown. No base qualities exist here, and no much larger clone lies one base off it. Exclusion was applied to patients with uncontrolled infections, other autoimmune diseases, pregnancy or lactation. Clinical symptoms, serum thyroxine and TRAb, thyroid ultrasound, and orbital computed tomography formed the basis for the diagnoses. Total RNA was extracted with Trizol reagent, and quality was checked on an Agilent 2100 Bioanalyzer. TCR beta CDR3 regions were amplified from RNA transcripts. The first round of RT-PCR for the TCR CDR3 was performed with the HTBI primer set and the Qiagen OneStep RT-PCR kit. Libraries were constructed in a second round of multiplex PCR, after which size selection and purification were carried out. Libraries were sequenced paired-end with 100 bp reads on an Illumina HiSeq2000. The study's processing was this. SOAPnuke was used to process the raw data, removing reads that contained adapters or uncalled bases, had a mean Phred below 15, or lacked an exact match to the constant primer or identifier. COPE v1.2.5 was used to merge the high-quality paired reads, and each unique nucleotide sequence was defined as a clonotype. MiTCR v1.1 was used to align clonotypes to the IMGT TRBV, TRBD and TRBJ reference segments. Only V-J combinations with frequency above 0.0001, covering 98% to 99.2% of repertoires, were analysed. The TCS score was defined as the ratio of F50 (clonal expansion) to E x V (chaos), calculated using BLOSUM62-based TCRdist between CDR3 peptides within each V-J. Welch's t-statistics and random forest reduced 500 to 550 V-J features to roughly 13, which were used in a naive Bayes classifier (R e1071). The similarity between thyroid and blood repertoires was quantified using the Morisita-Horn index. TCRdb took the public reads, trimmed them with fastp at Q25, ran MiXCR for clone calling and kept in-frame beta chains. Every distinct CDR3 protein forms one entry, paired with its most common genes and DNA. TCRdb, rather than the study authors, made the V and J calls. This sample holds roughly 510,000 distinct CDR3 sequences; 46% were observed only once. The ten largest account for about 43% of the sample.

Reading the germline V gene (reference sequence) gives CDR1 LNHDA and CDR2 SQIVND. Inclusive of the bounding cysteine and phenylalanine, the CDR3 is 16 residues long. Only CDR3 DNA is held: 48 bases, read in frame from base 1. The V and J ends are trimmed by 3 bases and 1 base, leaving 15 bases between them. Sequencing was performed on peripheral blood or thyroid tissue (not recorded which). The rearranged segments are TRBV19 and TRBJ1-1; the D gene lacks a confident call. This TCR derives from an adult woman with Graves' disease, either hyperthyroidism or ophthalmopathy (not recorded which). The DNA reads TGTGCCAGTAGTATGGTTGCGAGGGCAGCGAACACTGAAGCTTTCTTT. Translation gives CASSMVARAANTEAFF. The CDR3, completed at both ends by the reference TRBV19 and TRBJ1-1 genes, gives the full variable domain DGGITQSPKYLFRKEGQNVTLSCEQNLNHDAMYWYRQDPGQGLRLIYYSQIVNDFQKGDIAEGYSVSREKKESFPLTVTSAQKNPTAFYLCASSMVARAANTEAFFGQGTRLTVV.